The text below deals with one TCR beta chain. Its antigen is undetermined. This sample was included in a study of Ad26.COV2.S vaccination and SARS-CoV-2 variants. V lost 4 bases and J lost 6, with 12 bases in between. The germline V gene encodes CDR1 LNHDA and CDR2 SQIVND (reference sequence). This CDR3 region has 14 residues. Whole-study findings and limits: Non-spike TCR breadth did not differ much between vaccine and placebo recipients. Vaccine recipients posted higher spike-specific TCR breadth than their placebo counterparts.

TCRdb's copy holds only in-frame clones and misses some; the assay was immunoSEQ multiplex PCR. The sample carries hundreds of thousands of clones, 92% recorded once. The V and J genes are TRBV19 and TRBJ1-4, with D perhaps matching TRBD1 (6 bases). This sequence originates from a human donor who had recovered from COVID-19. Sequenced material: peripheral blood, taken after recovery from COVID-19. The CDR3 coding sequence is TGTGCCAGTAGTACCCCAGGGGCCTATGAAAAACTGTTTTTT. It yields the protein CASSTPGAYEKLFF.